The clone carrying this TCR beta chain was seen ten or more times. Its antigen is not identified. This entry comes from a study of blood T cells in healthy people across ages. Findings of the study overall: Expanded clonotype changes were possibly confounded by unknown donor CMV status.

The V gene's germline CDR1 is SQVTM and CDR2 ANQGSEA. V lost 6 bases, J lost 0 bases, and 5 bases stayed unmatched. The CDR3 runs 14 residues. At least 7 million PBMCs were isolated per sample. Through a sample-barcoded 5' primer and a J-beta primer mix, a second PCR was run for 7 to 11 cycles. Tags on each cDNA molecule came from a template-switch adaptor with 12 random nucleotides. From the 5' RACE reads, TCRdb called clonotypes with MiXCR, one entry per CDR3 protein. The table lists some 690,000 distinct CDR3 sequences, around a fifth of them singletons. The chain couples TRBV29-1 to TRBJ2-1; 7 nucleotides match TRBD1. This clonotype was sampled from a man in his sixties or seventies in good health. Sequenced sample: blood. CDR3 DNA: TGCAGCGTGCGACAGGGACCCTCCTACAATGAGCAGTTCTTC. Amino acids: CSVRQGPSYNEQFF.